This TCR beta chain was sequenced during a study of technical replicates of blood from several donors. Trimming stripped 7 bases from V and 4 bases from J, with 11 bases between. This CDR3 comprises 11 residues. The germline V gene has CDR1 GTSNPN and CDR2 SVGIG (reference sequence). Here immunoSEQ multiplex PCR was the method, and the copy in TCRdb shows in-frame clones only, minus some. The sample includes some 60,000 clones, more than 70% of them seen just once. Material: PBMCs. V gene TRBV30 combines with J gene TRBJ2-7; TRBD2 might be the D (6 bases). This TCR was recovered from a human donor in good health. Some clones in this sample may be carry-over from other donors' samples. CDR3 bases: TGTGCCTCGGGGGTGAGGTACGAGCAGTACTTC. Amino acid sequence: CASGVRYEQYF.